The text below deals with one T cell receptor (beta chain). What it recognizes is unknown. The data were obtained in a study of T-cell memory formation after mild COVID-19. Study-wide results and limits: Contracting clones from day 15 to 85 had balanced CD4/CD8; later expanders favoured CD4+.

Constant-segment-primed 5'RACE gave TCR alpha and TCR beta cDNA libraries with sample barcodes and UMIs. Each CDR3 protein gets one entry after TCRdb re-called the 5' RACE reads with MiXCR. Of hundreds of thousands of distinct CDR3 sequences in the sample, roughly 22% were seen once. The clonotype was recovered from an adult woman who had mild COVID-19 (a few samples of this study predate the infection). Cell type and time point are not known. Source material: PBMCs or a T cell subset sorted from them (not recorded which).

Here the CDR3 reads CAISGSPTGALIDEQFF. DNA of the CDR3: TGTGCCATCAGTGGATCCCCGACGGGGGCCCTTATCGATGAGCAGTTCTTC. The rearrangement uses TRBV10-3 and TRBJ2-1; D is possibly TRBD1 or TRBD2 (6 bases each). Trimming cost V 4 bases and J 8 bases, with 24 bases left between them. This CDR3 comprises 17 residues. Germline V gives CDR1 ENHRY, CDR2 SYGVKD.